Below are 20 T cell receptor beta chains sequenced from a single sample in a study of cytomegalovirus exposure and HLA in healthy donors. PCR primers comprised 60 Vbeta and 13 Jbeta primers. Some clones are missing from TCRdb's copy, which holds only in-frame ones; the method was immunoSEQ multiplex PCR. The sample holds around 140,000 clones; 82% are singletons and the top ten take around 1.9%. The sequenced material came from PBMCs. All receptors come from a woman aged 40 to 49 in good health and CMV-seronegative.

The chain uses TRBV4-2 and TRBJ2-1; no clear D. Germline-derived CDR1 and CDR2 are LGHNA and YNFKEQ. V lost 1 base, J lost 8 bases, and 12 bases lay in between. There are 14 residues in the CDR3. CDR3: CASSQGVTMYEQFF. CDR3 sequence (DNA): TGTGCCAGCAGCCAAGGGGTAACTATGTATGAGCAGTTCTTC.

The chain uses TRBV28 and TRBJ1-1; tentative D call: TRBD1 (5 bases). The ends were cut back, 1 base at V and 6 bases at J, with 15 bases in the middle. Germline lookup yields CDR1 MDHEN and CDR2 SYDVKM. The CDR3 is 15 residues long. CDR3 coding DNA: TGTGCCAGCAGTTTATCCCCGGGGGGGTCGCCTGAAGCTTTCTTT. Its translation is CASSLSPGGSPEAFF.

The gene calls are TRBV23-1 and TRBJ2-2, with a possible D match to TRBD2 (9 bases). TRBV23-1 is an ORF for which the function is uncertain. The CDR3 consists of 20 residues. V lost 4 bases, J lost 0 bases, and 24 bases lay in between. The CDR3 sequence: CASSLSTGVTSGSNTGELFF. The CDR3 DNA reads as TGCGCCAGCAGTCTCTCGACAGGGGTTACTAGCGGGTCGAACACCGGGGAGCTGTTTTTT.

The CDR3 DNA reads TGTGCCAGCAGCCCTCAGGGTCCCACTGAAGCTTTCTTT. This gives the protein CASSPQGPTEAFF. The chain couples TRBV9 to TRBJ1-1; tentatively, D is TRBD1 (5 bases). The germline V gene has CDR1 SGDLS and CDR2 YYNGEE. With 4 bases removed from V and 4 bases from J, the gap between germline ends came to 11 bases. CDR3 size: 13 residues.

J is TRBJ2-1 and V is TRBV9; 7 bases align to TRBD2. The length of the CDR3 is 14 residues. Germline V gives CDR1 SGDLS, CDR2 YYNGEE. The J segment lost 9 bases and the V segment lost 0 bases, leaving 6 bases of the junction unmatched. The CDR3, as DNA: TGTGCCAGCAGCGTAGTGGCGGGAGACACTGAGCAGTTCTTC. The encoded protein is CASSVVAGDTEQFF.

The V and J genes are TRBV27 and TRBJ2-7, with 10 bases that match TRBD1. Trimming cost V 5 bases and J 4 bases; bases outside gene matches: 8. The CDR3 is 15 amino acids. Germline assignment: CDR1 MNHEY and CDR2 SMNVEV (reference sequence). The CDR3 region has the DNA TGTGCCAGCAGTATGACCGGGACAGGGGCTTACGAGCAGTACTTC. Amino acid sequence: CASSMTGTGAYEQYF.

V and J are TRBV29-1 and TRBJ2-1; 7 bases are shared with TRBD2. The germline CDR1 and CDR2 sequences are SQVTM and ANQGSEA. The CDR3 sequence is 14 residues long. V lost 3 bases to trimming and J lost 2 bases; unmatched junction nucleotides: 4. CDR3 in DNA: TGCAGCGTTGAGGGCCGGGAGGCCTACAATGAGCAGTTCTTC. Amino acid sequence: CSVEGREAYNEQFF.

This chain's CDR3 is CASSFTPTSGTYNEQFF. DNA for the CDR3: TGTGCCAGCAGCTTTACGCCGACTAGCGGGACCTACAATGAGCAGTTCTTC. The chain uses TRBV7-3 and TRBJ2-1, with TRBD2 matching over 11 bases. The CDR3 sequence is 17 residues long. V shed 3 bases and J 2 bases; nucleotides not matched to a gene: 6. CDR1 and CDR2 (germline): SGHTA, FQGTGA.

V and J are TRBV2 and TRBJ1-4, with 7 bases fitting TRBD1. The germline CDR1 and CDR2 sequences are SNHLY and FYNNEI. The CDR3 is made up of 15 amino acids. The trim removed 2 bases at V and 5 bases at J, leaving 5 bases unmatched. CDR3 sequence (DNA): TGTGCCAGCAGTGAAACCGGGACAGAGAATGAAAAACTGTTTTTT. As protein: CASSETGTENEKLFF.

The chain recombines TRBV5-1 with TRBJ2-5; D is perhaps TRBD1 (6 bases). With 0 bases removed from V and 3 bases from J, the gap between germline ends came to 9 bases. CDR1 is SGHRS and CDR2 is YFSETQ in the germline V gene. The CDR3 is 14 residues long. CDR3 bases: TGCGCCAGCAGCTTGGCTACAGGGAAAGAGACCCAGTACTTC. Protein product: CASSLATGKETQYF.

This clone was recorded once. V and J are TRBV19 and TRBJ2-3; TRBD1 agrees at 7 bases. J gave up 6 bases and V 6 bases, and 12 bases lay outside the gene matches. The CDR3 consists of 15 residues. Germline-derived CDR1 and CDR2 are LNHDA and SQIVND (reference sequence). The chain's CDR3 is CASSRTGFEADTQYF. In DNA, the CDR3 is TGTGCCAGTAGCCGGACAGGTTTTGAGGCTGATACGCAGTATTTT.

The V gene is TRBV11-3, the J gene TRBJ2-2; weak D call: TRBD1 (5 bases). This CDR3 has 17 residues. The V gene's germline CDR1 is SGHNT and CDR2 YENEEA. The germline V and J ends were trimmed by 0 bases and 4 bases, with 15 bases remaining between them. CDR3 in DNA: TGTGCCAGCAGCTTAGATCAAACAGGATTTCTCACCGGGGAGCTGTTTTTT. Amino acids: CASSLDQTGFLTGELFF.

The V and J genes are TRBV28 and TRBJ2-3; 10 bases are a match to TRBD2. V lost 5 bases, J lost 1 base, and 3 bases stayed unmatched. The V gene's germline CDR1 is MDHEN and CDR2 SYDVKM. The CDR3 contains 15 residues. CDR3 residues: CASSKGLAGTDTQYF. For the CDR3, the DNA is TGTGCCAGCAGTAAAGGACTAGCGGGCACAGATACGCAGTATTTT.

This clone was observed once. The rearrangement uses TRBV28 and TRBJ1-4, with D possibly matching TRBD1 (5 bases). Trimming took 5 bases from V and 7 from J, leaving 17 bases between them. The CDR3 sequence is 15 residues long. The germline CDR1 and CDR2 sequences are MDHEN and SYDVKM. The CDR3 reads CASSPRTLSLEKLFF. The CDR3 nucleotides read TGTGCCAGCAGTCCGAGGACACTTAGTCTTGAAAAACTGTTTTTT.

The rearrangement uses TRBV15 and TRBJ2-1, with D unresolved. Trimming pared 8 bases from V and 0 bases from J, leaving 8 bases between. Germline-derived CDR1 and CDR2 are LNHNV and YYDKDF (reference sequence). The length of the CDR3 is 13 residues. CDR3 DNA: TGTGCCACCGGGCTCCTCTCCTACAATGAGCAGTTCTTC. Its translation: CATGLLSYNEQFF.

V gene TRBV7-9 combines with J gene TRBJ1-2; D not certain. The CDR3 is 14 amino acids. Trimming took off 2 bases at V and 3 bases at J, with 10 bases between the two ends. The germline CDR1 and CDR2 sequences are SEHNR and FQNEAQ (reference sequence). CDR3 sequence reads: CASSLSGEDYGYTF. Written as DNA, the CDR3 is TGTGCCAGCAGCTTAAGCGGGGAGGACTATGGCTACACCTTC.

The rearrangement links TRBV27 to TRBJ1-3; TRBD1 matches at 7 bases. V dropped 2 bases and J dropped 3; count of bases not matched to a gene: 13. The V gene's germline CDR1 is MNHEY and CDR2 SMNVEV (reference sequence). This CDR3 has 18 residues. The CDR3 is CASSLIYRGRLDGNTIYF. CDR3 DNA sequence: TGTGCCAGCAGTTTAATTTACAGGGGACGTCTGGATGGAAACACCATATATTTT.

The chain has TRBV6-5 and TRBJ2-7; TRBD2 agrees at 7 bases. CDR1 is MNHEY and CDR2 is SVGAGI in the germline V gene. The length of the CDR3 is 13 residues. V lost 6 bases and J lost 3; bases outside the gene matches: 5. The CDR3 is CASRSGGGYEQYF. In DNA form, the CDR3 reads TGTGCCAGCAGATCGGGGGGTGGCTACGAGCAGTACTTC.

V gene TRBV18 combines with J gene TRBJ2-2; 11 bases fit TRBD2. The CDR3 loop spans 15 amino acids. CDR1 and CDR2 from the germline V gene are KGHSH and LQKENI. Unmatched junction bases numbered 2, after V lost 5 bases and J lost 3 bases. The DNA of the CDR3 is TGTGCCAGCTCAATGGGACTAGCGGACACCGGGGAGCTGTTTTTT. Translation gives CASSMGLADTGELFF. The whole variable domain, remainder taken from reference TRBV18 and TRBJ2-2, is NAGVMQNPRHLVRRRGQEARLRCSPMKGHSHVYWYRQLPEEGLKFMVYLQKENIIDESGMPKERFSAEFPKEGPSILRIQQVVRGDSAAYFCASSMGLADTGELFFGEGSRLTVL.

This clone has only a few counts. The chain uses TRBV5-1 and TRBJ1-5; D is perhaps TRBD1 (6 bases). V lost 0 bases and J lost 3, with 13 bases in between. The CDR3 loop spans 16 amino acids. Germline V CDR1 and CDR2: SGHRS, YFSETQ. The CDR3 loop reads CASSLEAGADNQPQHF. CDR3 nucleotide sequence: TGCGCCAGCAGCTTGGAGGCAGGGGCCGACAATCAGCCCCAGCATTTT.